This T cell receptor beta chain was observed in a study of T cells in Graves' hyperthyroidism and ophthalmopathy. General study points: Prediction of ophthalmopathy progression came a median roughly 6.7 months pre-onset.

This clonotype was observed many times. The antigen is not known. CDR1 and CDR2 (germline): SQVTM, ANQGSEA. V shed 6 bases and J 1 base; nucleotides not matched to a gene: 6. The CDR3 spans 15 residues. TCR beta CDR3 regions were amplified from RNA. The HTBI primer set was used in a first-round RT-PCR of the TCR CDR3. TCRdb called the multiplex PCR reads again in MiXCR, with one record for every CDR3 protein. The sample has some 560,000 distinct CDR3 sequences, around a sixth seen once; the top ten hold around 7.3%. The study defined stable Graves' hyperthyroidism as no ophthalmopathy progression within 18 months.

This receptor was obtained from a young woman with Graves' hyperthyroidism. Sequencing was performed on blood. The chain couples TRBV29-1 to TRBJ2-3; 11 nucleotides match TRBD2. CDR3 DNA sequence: TGCAGCGTCACCGGGACTAGCGGACGCACAGATACGCAGTATTTT. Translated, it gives CSVTGTSGRTDTQYF.